This TCR beta chain was identified during a study of metastatic and nonmetastatic thyroid tumors. This clone was seen ten or more times. Each patient came to thyroid surgery without any prior treatment (of any kind). The CDR3 consists of 12 residues. Germline loops: CDR1 DFQATT, CDR2 SNEGSKA (reference sequence). V lost 5 bases, J lost 6 bases, and 12 bases lay in between. Under the authors' procedure: A papillary thyroid cancer distant-metastasis classifier was built from CDR3 differences across clinicopathological groups. TCRdb re-called the PCR reads with MiXCR. The V and J calls reflect TCRdb's pipeline rather than the authors' work. This sample carries 25,000 to 30,000 clones, around 16% of them seen once, and the ten largest clones take 15% to 17%.

The sequenced sample was blood. This sequence originates from a male donor with papillary thyroid cancer or a benign thyroid nodule (not recorded which). Some clones in this sample may be carry-over from other donors' samples. V is TRBV20-1 and J is TRBJ2-3; D unresolved. As DNA, the CDR3 is TGCAGTGCTCCCCGCACGCCGGATACGCAGTATTTT. It yields the protein CSAPRTPDTQYF.